This entry lists 2 T cell receptor beta chains sequenced from one sample in a study of control samples from healthy donors and cancer patients. TCRdb's copy holds only in-frame clones and misses some; the assay was immunoSEQ multiplex PCR. Here the sample spans about 120,000 clones, 75% to 90% being singletons. What was sequenced was PBMCs. Source of these receptors: a woman aged 50 to 60 with colorectal cancer.

The chain has TRBV6-5 and TRBJ2-7; 8 positions agree with TRBD1. V trimming: 7 bases; J trimming: 3 bases; junction bases outside the gene matches: 2. The CDR3 consists of 12 residues. The germline V gene has CDR1 MNHEY and CDR2 SVGAGI. The CDR3 region is CASKDRDYEQYF. CDR3 DNA: TGTGCCAGCAAGGACAGGGACTACGAGCAGTACTTC.

The chain uses TRBV10-3 and TRBJ1-3; tentative D call: TRBD1 (6 bases). Trimming left V 3 bases short and J 8 bases short, with 14 bases between. The germline CDR1 and CDR2 sequences are ENHRY and SYGVKD. The CDR3 consists of 14 residues. DNA of the CDR3: TGTGCCATCAGTGATTTGGGCAGGGGCGACACCATATATTTT. This gives the protein CAISDLGRGDTIYF.